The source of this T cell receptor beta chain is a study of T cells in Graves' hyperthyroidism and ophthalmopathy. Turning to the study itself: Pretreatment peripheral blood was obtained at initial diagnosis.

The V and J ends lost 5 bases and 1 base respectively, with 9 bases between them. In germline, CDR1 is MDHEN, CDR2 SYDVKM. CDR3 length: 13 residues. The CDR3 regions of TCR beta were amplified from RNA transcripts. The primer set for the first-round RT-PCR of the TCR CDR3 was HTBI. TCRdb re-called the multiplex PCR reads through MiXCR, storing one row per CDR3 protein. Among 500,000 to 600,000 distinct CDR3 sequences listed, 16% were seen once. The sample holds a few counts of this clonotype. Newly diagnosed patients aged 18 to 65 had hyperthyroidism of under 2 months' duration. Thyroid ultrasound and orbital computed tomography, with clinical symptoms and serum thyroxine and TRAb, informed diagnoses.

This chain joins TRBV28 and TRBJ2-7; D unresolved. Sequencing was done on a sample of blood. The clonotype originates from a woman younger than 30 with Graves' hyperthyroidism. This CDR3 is CASSIAVSYEQYF. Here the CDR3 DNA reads TGTGCCAGCAGTATCGCAGTATCCTACGAGCAGTACTTC. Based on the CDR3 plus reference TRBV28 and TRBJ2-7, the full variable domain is DVKVTQSSRYLVKRTGEKVFLECVQDMDHENMFWYRQDPGLGLRLIYFSYDVKMKEKGDIPEGYSVSREKKERFSLILESASTNQTSMYLCASSIAVSYEQYFGPGTRLTVT.